The T cell receptor (beta chain) under discussion was sequenced for a study of graft-versus-host responses after intestinal transplantation. As for the study in general: Each patient got anti-thymocyte globulin induction, then tacrolimus and steroids for around three years. Study-wide findings and caveats: GvH clones turned up in recipient marrow; some had shown up first in ileum or blood.

Clones were sequenced by immunoSEQ multiplex PCR, and TCRdb holds only the in-frame ones, with some missing. The sample has about 92,000 clones, around nine tenths seen once. Germline values: CDR1 SGDLS, CDR2 YYNGEE. Trimming took off 4 bases at V and 0 bases at J, with 12 bases between the two ends. This CDR3 spans 15 amino acids. Of note for this clone: Its antigen remains unknown.

The J gene is TRBJ2-3, the V gene TRBV9; D gene ambiguous. Sequenced here: unstimulated CD8+ T cells sorted from spleen or lymph node cells, sampled before intestinal transplant. The TCR sequence derives from a human donor who received an intestinal transplant. The CDR3 nucleotides are TGTGCCAGCAGCCAGGACGGATCTAGCACAGATACGCAGTATTTT. Its translation: CASSQDGSSTDTQYF.